These 16 T cell receptor beta chains originate from one sample sequenced in a study of T cell changes during pregnancy in multiple sclerosis. The protocol was immunoSEQ multiplex PCR, while the TCRdb copy is restricted to in-frame clones and leaves out a portion. Of 36,000 or so clones listed, more than 75% were seen once; the top ten hold over 0.5%. The sample here was CD4+ T cells from peripheral blood mononuclear cells, taken in the first trimester of pregnancy. The receptors derive from a female donor with multiple sclerosis, enrolled in a pregnancy study.

The V call is TRBV7-2, the J call TRBJ1-1; weak D call: TRBD1 (6 bases). CDR3 length equals 13 residues. V shed 0 bases and J shed 4 bases, with 6 bases lying between them. Germline CDR1 and CDR2: SGHTA and FQGNSA. CDR3 coding DNA: TGTGCCAGCAGCTTAGCCAGGGGCACTGAAGCTTTCTTT. Translated: CASSLARGTEAFF. Complete variable domain (other parts from reference TRBV7-2 and TRBJ1-1): GAGVSQSPSNKVTEKGKDVELRCDPISGHTALYWYRQSLGQGLEFLIYFQGNSAPDKSGLPSDRFSAERTGGSVSTLTIQRTQQEDSAVYLCASSLARGTEAFFGQGTRLTVV.

The chain joins TRBV5-1 to TRBJ1-1; 7 bases agree with TRBD1. The CDR3 contains 16 residues. V was pared by 2 bases and J by 5 bases, with 12 bases of the junction left unmatched. The germline gives CDR1 SGHRS, CDR2 YFSETQ. The CDR3 coding sequence is TGCGCCAGCAGCTTTGGCCCCGAGACAGGGTTAACTGAAGCTTTCTTT. Translated: CASSFGPETGLTEAFF. The full variable domain, with the rest looked up from reference TRBV5-1 and TRBJ1-1, is KAGVTQTPRYLIKTRGQQVTLSCSPISGHRSVSWYQQTPGQGLQFLFEYFSETQRNKGNFPGRFSGRQFSNSRSEMNVSTLELGDSALYLCASSFGPETGLTEAFFGQGTRLTVV.

The V and J genes are TRBV30 and TRBJ2-1; D unresolved. V was cut by 0 bases and J by 8 bases, with 8 bases left in between. The CDR3 covers 12 residues. Germline CDR1 reads GTSNPN; CDR2 reads SVGIG (reference sequence). CDR3 sequence: CAWSVLGHEQFF. In DNA, the CDR3 is TGTGCCTGGAGTGTTCTTGGGCATGAGCAGTTCTTC.

This clone came up a few times. The chain carries TRBV30 and TRBJ1-3; no reliable D call. This CDR3 comprises 13 residues. V was pared by 3 bases and J by 0 bases, with 6 bases between. In germline, CDR1 is GTSNPN, CDR2 SVGIG (reference sequence). DNA for the CDR3: TGTGCCTGGAGCGGGAACTCTGGAAACACCATATATTTT. This encodes CAWSGNSGNTIYF.

This chain joins TRBV28 and TRBJ1-4, with 11 bases aligning to TRBD1. Germline V gene lookup returns CDR1 MDHEN and CDR2 SYDVKM. The CDR3 is 16 amino acids. The V segment lost 4 bases and the J segment 10 bases; nucleotides outside the gene matches: 11. CDR3 DNA: TGTGCCAGCAGTTCCGGACAGGGGGCGTTGGAAGGAAAACTGTTTTTT. It is translated as CASSSGQGALEGKLFF.

The chain carries TRBV5-6 and TRBJ2-1; TRBD2 matches at 10 bases. CDR1 SGHDT and CDR2 YYEEEE come from the germline V gene. After removal of 1 base from V and 6 bases from J, the junction contained 10 bases not matched to a gene. The CDR3 has 17 amino acids. CDR3 sequence reads: CASSLLAGVAPRNEQFF. CDR3 in DNA: TGTGCCAGCAGCTTGCTAGCGGGAGTTGCCCCCCGCAATGAGCAGTTCTTC.

This clone has more than one count but fewer than ten. V gene TRBV4-1 combines with J gene TRBJ2-1; 12 nucleotides agree with TRBD2. V dropped 5 bases and J dropped 7; count of bases not matched to a gene: 6. This CDR3 has 15 amino acids. Per germline, CDR1 MGHRA and CDR2 YSYEKL. CDR3 residues: CASSLTSGSVNEQFF. CDR3 DNA sequence: TGCGCCAGCAGCTTGACTAGCGGGAGTGTAAATGAGCAGTTCTTC.

V is TRBV2 and J is TRBJ1-2; D is perhaps TRBD1 (6 bases). This CDR3 has 14 residues. V lost 7 bases to trimming and J lost 0 bases, with 12 bases between them. Per the germline V gene, CDR1 is SNHLY and CDR2 is FYNNEI. In DNA form, the CDR3 reads TGTGCCAGCACCAGGACAGCCACTAACTATGGCTACACCTTC. Residues: CASTRTATNYGYTF.

The chain couples TRBV28 to TRBJ1-5; 8 positions match TRBD1. Germline CDR1 reads MDHEN; CDR2 reads SYDVKM. V lost 6 bases, J lost 0 bases, and 4 bases stayed unmatched. This CDR3 is built from 15 residues. The DNA of the CDR3 is TGTGCCAGCAGCCAACAGGGGGGTAGCAATCAGCCCCAGCATTTT. This codes for CASSQQGGSNQPQHF.

The chain combines TRBV6-1 with TRBJ2-2, with 7 nucleotides matching TRBD1. Germline CDR1 reads MNHNS; CDR2 reads SASEGT. The CDR3 is 15 amino acids. V lost 2 bases and J lost 4; bases outside the gene matches: 4. The CDR3 loop reads CASSETTGVTGELFF. CDR3 nucleotide sequence: TGTGCCAGCAGTGAAACTACAGGGGTCACCGGGGAGCTGTTTTTT.

This clone was counted once. The V gene is TRBV6-5, the J gene TRBJ2-2; no reliable D call. This CDR3 is built from 14 residues. Germline values: CDR1 MNHEY, CDR2 SVGAGI. V was cut by 6 bases and J by 1 base, with 9 bases left in between. The CDR3 bases are TGTGCCAGCAGGGTATACAGGAACACCGGGGAGCTGTTTTTT. Encoded protein: CASRVYRNTGELFF.

The chain has TRBV5-4 and TRBJ2-2, with 8 bases that match TRBD1. J was trimmed by 3 bases and V by 1 base; bases with no gene match: 2. The V gene's germline CDR1 is SGHNT and CDR2 YYREEE (reference sequence). The CDR3 is 15 residues long. CDR3 in DNA: TGTGCCAGCAGCTTGCAGGGGGCGGACACCGGGGAGCTGTTTTTT. This translates into CASSLQGADTGELFF.

CDR3 residues: CAWSVRGRGNTEAFF. In DNA, the CDR3 is TGTGCCTGGAGTGTACGAGGAAGGGGGAACACTGAAGCTTTCTTT. The rearrangement links TRBV30 to TRBJ1-1; D is perhaps TRBD1 (5 bases). This CDR3 is built from 15 residues. V gave up 0 bases and J gave up 1 base, with 12 bases separating them. Germline CDR1 and CDR2: GTSNPN and SVGIG (reference sequence). Using reference TRBV30 and TRBJ1-1 for the parts outside the CDR3, the full variable domain is SQTIHQWPATLVQPVGSPLSLECTVEGTSNPNLYWYRQAAGRGLQLLFYSVGIGQISSEVPQNLSASRPQDRQFILSSKKLLLSDSGFYLCAWSVRGRGNTEAFFGQGTRLTVV.

This rearrangement joins TRBV7-9 to TRBJ1-6; TRBD1 might be the D (5 bases). Germline V CDR1 and CDR2: SEHNR, FQNEAQ (reference sequence). The CDR3 length is 12 residues. Trimming cost V 8 bases and J 7 bases, with 9 bases left between them. The CDR3 region has the DNA TGTGCCAGCCGGGAGGGGAATTCACCCCTCCACTTT. Protein: CASREGNSPLHF.

This clone was observed once. The V call is TRBV2, the J call TRBJ2-1, with TRBD2 as a possible D gene (6 bases). Germline V gene data show CDR1 as SNHLY and CDR2 as FYNNEI. CDR3 size: 14 residues. Trimming removed 8 bases at V and 5 bases at J, with 16 bases between. This CDR3 is CASSLDYSNNEQFF. Written as DNA, the CDR3 is TGTGCCAGCTCCTTGGACTACTCTAACAATGAGCAGTTCTTC.

CDR3 sequence (DNA): TGTGCCAGCAGCTTAAACCCCGGGGGGGGCACTGAAGCTTTCTTT. Translation: CASSLNPGGGTEAFF. The chain recombines TRBV7-3 with TRBJ1-1, with D perhaps TRBD1 (5 bases). From germline, CDR1 is SGHTA and CDR2 FQGTGA. The CDR3 is made up of 15 amino acids. V lost 1 base and J 4 bases, leaving 13 bases between the germline ends.